The present T cell receptor beta chain was sequenced within a study of blood T cell repertoires in COVID-19 (TCRdb year 2020). With respect to the entire study: Samples from collaborators originated in the United States, Italy and Spain and spanned both the acute and convalescent phases of COVID-19. Samples came from the ongoing ImmuneRACE study (first 160 participants) plus 1,254 subjects from 6 global collaborators. The repertoires were made available in a free public database intended to serve as a resource for research on the immune response to SARS-CoV-2. HLA class I and class II types, where available, came from metadata supplied by the sample provider rather than from assay-based typing. Subjects who had been exposed to COVID-19, were actively infected with it, or had recovered from it provided the deeply sampled blood TCRbeta repertoires that made up the dataset. The sample metadata nearly always contained a de-identified subject ID, COVID-19 status, age in years and sex. The prospective study material was composed of cDNA or gDNA derived from T cells, B-cell-depleted T cells, or PBMCs.

Findings and caveats that apply to the study as a whole: How much clinical and demographic metadata was included differed by source and by participant, and the metadata was provided uncurated.

Participants in the prospective study were aged about 18 to 95 years, lived in more than 20 United States geographic areas, and enrolled through a virtual design. Cohort assignment in the prospective study relied on participant-reported clinical history from a screening survey and a study questionnaire. Recovered participants in ImmuneRACE Cohort 3 were defined by two consecutive negative NP/OP PCR tests, clearance by a healthcare professional, or resolution of symptoms. In the prospective study, mobile phlebotomists collected whole blood, serum and a nasopharyngeal or oropharyngeal swab from each participant. Over a roughly 2-month period, participants in the prospective study had the option of providing additional blood draws and questionnaires. Prospective study blood samples were shipped either frozen or at room temperature before DNA extraction. Regarding this clone: No cognate antigen has been identified for it. Per-base qualities were not stored, and no clone one base away is much larger.

CDR1 SGHTA and CDR2 FQGNSA are derived from the germline V gene. From the cysteine through the phenylalanine, the CDR3 covers 14 amino acids. CDR3 DNA only is kept here, 42 bases in frame from base 1. At the junction V is shortened by 1 base and J by 1 base, with 7 bases in between. The immunoSEQ Assay, a bias-controlled multiplex PCR, was used to amplify TCRbeta CDR3 regions from genomic DNA. In the original analysis: The number of nucleated cells in each sample was estimated by amplification of reference gene primers within the assay. To quantify the absolute abundance of each unique TCRbeta CDR3 rearrangement, sequence reads were collapsed and filtered. For each sample, productive Simpson clonality was calculated as the square root of Simpson's diversity index over productive rearrangements. What TCRdb holds here is the immuneACCESS table cut down to in-frame rearrangements. Part of the clones is not present; checked against another copy, under half of the missing clones reflect an unresolved V gene, and the others are unexplained. V, J and clone size were drawn from that table, and D and trimming were deduced from the DNA. This sample is represented by under 200,000 clones; roughly 85% of them were singletons. The ten most abundant clones make up 4.4% of the sample.

This sequence originates from a woman aged 50 to 65 who had recovered from COVID-19. The sequence joins TRBV7-2 to TRBJ1-1; too little of a D gene remains to name it. Sequenced sample: PBMCs or T cells enriched from blood (not recorded which). The DNA is as follows: TGTGCCAGCAGCTTAGGGGGAGCGAACACTGAAGCTTTCTTT. This is translated as CASSLGGANTEAFF.